This T cell receptor beta chain was obtained from a study of blood T cell repertoires in COVID-19. On the study more broadly: Samples representing acute and convalescent COVID-19 were sourced from the United States, Italy and Spain. T cells, B-cell-depleted T cells, or PBMCs provided the cDNA or gDNA that served as material.

In the study's own analysis: Researchers report that nucleated cell counts were estimated from reference gene primer amplification. Data came from immunoSEQ multiplex PCR; TCRdb stores just in-frame clones and leaves some out. V and J calls and clone size come straight from that table; D and trimming were deduced from the DNA. Of roughly 70,000 clones in the sample, around 86% are singletons; the top ten hold roughly 3.9%. CDR3 size: 16 residues. CDR1 and CDR2 (germline): LGHNA, YNFKEQ. J gave up 10 bases and V 3 bases, and 14 bases lay outside the gene matches. The sequence was collected from a man between 70 and 80 years old with active COVID-19. The rearrangement uses TRBV4-2 and TRBJ2-1; 8 bases agree with TRBD1. Sequenced sample: peripheral blood. CDR3 bases: TGTGCCAGCAGCCACTTTGCCGGAGACAGGGGAGGCGAGCAGTTCTTC. Amino acids: CASSHFAGDRGGEQFF.